This TCR beta chain was sequenced for a study of cytomegalovirus exposure and HLA in healthy donors. This clone was counted between two and nine times. PCR was performed using 60 Vbeta and 13 Jbeta primers. Measured with immunoSEQ multiplex PCR; TCRdb has only the in-frame clones, and not every one. The sample contains about 150,000 clones, more than 9.5% of which appear only once. CDR3 size: 16 residues. Trimming removed 2 bases from V and 5 bases from J, with 18 bases in between. Germline V CDR1 and CDR2: SGHVS, FNYEAQ. Sequencing used PBMCs. The chain employs TRBV7-6 and TRBJ2-5; D remains unclear. The source is a man aged 50 or older in good health and CMV-seronegative. This CDR3 is CASSLRGTEPEETQYF. The CDR3 bases are TGTGCCAGCAGCTTACGCGGAACTGAACCCGAGGAGACCCAGTACTTC.